This T cell receptor beta chain was captured by sequencing in a study of Tregs in tolerant kidney transplant recipients. To note about this clone: The read ends 3 residues shy of where the CDR3 ends; the end is completed using the germline J gene.

Trimming took 5 bases from V and 4 from J; bases not matched to a gene: 4. The germline V gene has CDR1 SGHTA and CDR2 FQGNSA. This CDR3 comprises 14 residues. CD4+CD25+CD127- Tregs, CD4+CD25- non-Tregs, CD4 and CD8 cells were sorted. Using immunoSEQ multiplex PCR, the repertoire was profiled, and TCRdb retains in-frame clones only, with some absent. The sample has tens of thousands of clones; the top ten hold 0.83%. Sequences were derived from CD4+ T cells from blood, sampled before the transplant. This clonotype originated in a human donor who received a combined kidney and bone marrow transplant. The chain carries TRBV7-2 and TRBJ2-7; 11 bases align to TRBD2. CDR3 DNA, as far as it was read: TGTGCCAGCAGCCTACTAGCGGGAGAATACGAG. It is translated as CASSLLAGEYE. The entire CDR3 is CASSLLAGEYEQYF.